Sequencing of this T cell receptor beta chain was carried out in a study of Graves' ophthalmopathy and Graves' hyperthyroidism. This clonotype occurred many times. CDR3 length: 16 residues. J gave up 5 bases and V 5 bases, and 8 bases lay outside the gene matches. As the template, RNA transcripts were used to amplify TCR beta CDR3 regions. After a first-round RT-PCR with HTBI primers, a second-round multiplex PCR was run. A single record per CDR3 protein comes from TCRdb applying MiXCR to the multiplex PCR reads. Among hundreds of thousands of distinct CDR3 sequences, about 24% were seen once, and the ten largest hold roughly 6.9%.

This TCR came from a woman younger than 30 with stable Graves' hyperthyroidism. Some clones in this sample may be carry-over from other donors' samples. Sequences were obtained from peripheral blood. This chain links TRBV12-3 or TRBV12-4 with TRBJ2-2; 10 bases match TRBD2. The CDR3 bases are TGTGCCAGCAGTCTCAGCGGGGGGGCCGGGACCGGGGAGCTGTTTTTT. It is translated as CASSLSGGAGTGELFF.